One and the same sample provided the 27 T cell receptor beta chains below, sequenced in a study of siplizumab effects on memory and regulatory T cells. TCRdb keeps only in-frame clones here, not all; method: immunoSEQ multiplex PCR. The table lists just over 40,000 clones, roughly 90% of them singletons. The sample comprised naive CD4+ T cells sorted from blood. The receptors originated from a human donor in good health.

The chain uses TRBV7-3 and TRBJ2-5, with D unresolved. The germline V gene has CDR1 SGHTA and CDR2 FQGTGA. V was pared by 5 bases and J by 2 bases, with 9 bases between. This CDR3 comprises 13 residues. CDR3 in DNA: TGTGCCAGCAGCCGCCGTTCACAAGAGACCCAGTACTTC. Translated, it gives CASSRRSQETQYF.

The chain couples TRBV7-3 to TRBJ2-5; tentatively, D is TRBD2 (5 bases). This CDR3 is built from 13 residues. Germline V lookup: CDR1 SGHTA, CDR2 FQGTGA. Trimming shortened V by 2 bases and J by 4 bases, and 8 bases separated the two germline ends. CDR3 DNA sequence: TGTGCCAGCAGCTTAGGCGGGCGAGAGACCCAGTACTTC. This translates into CASSLGGRETQYF.

V usage is TRBV2 and J usage is TRBJ1-5; 11 bases match TRBD1. With V trimmed by 4 bases and J by 3 bases, 2 bases remained unmatched. CDR1 is SNHLY and CDR2 is FYNNEI in the germline V gene. The CDR3 covers 15 residues. The CDR3 reads CASSGDRGDNQPQHF. As DNA, the CDR3 is TGTGCCAGCAGTGGGGACAGGGGGGACAATCAGCCCCAGCATTTT.

The rearrangement joins TRBV5-1 to TRBJ2-7; 7 bases agree with TRBD2. Germline assignment: CDR1 SGHRS and CDR2 YFSETQ. After removal of 4 bases from V and 1 base from J, the junction contained 8 bases not matched to a gene. The CDR3 is 15 amino acids. CDR3 amino acids: CASSPASGASYEQYF. CDR3 DNA: TGCGCCAGCAGCCCGGCTAGCGGAGCTTCCTACGAGCAGTACTTC.

The genes are TRBV5-4 and TRBJ1-1; 9 bases agree with TRBD1. The junction had 4 bases not matched to a gene; V was cut back by 4 bases and J by 6 bases. This CDR3 spans 13 amino acids. Germline-derived CDR1 and CDR2 are SGHNT and YYREEE (reference sequence). CDR3 nucleotides: TGTGCCAGCAGCCGGGACAGGGAGGCTGAAGCTTTCTTT. Translation gives CASSRDREAEAFF.

This clone was seen a single time. The chain couples TRBV29-1 to TRBJ1-5; weak D call: TRBD1 (5 bases). The CDR3 covers 15 residues. The V gene lost 5 bases and the J gene lost 2 bases, with 16 bases spanning the gap. Germline-derived CDR1 and CDR2 are SQVTM and ANQGSEA. The CDR3 loop is CSVRWGGGGNQPQHF. For the CDR3, the DNA is TGCAGCGTTCGTTGGGGGGGAGGGGGCAATCAGCCCCAGCATTTT.

The chain links TRBV7-8 to TRBJ1-1, with D possibly matching TRBD1 (5 bases). The CDR3 consists of 17 residues. Germline assignment: CDR1 SGHVS and CDR2 FQNEAQ. The V end lost 7 bases, the J end lost 4 bases, and 25 bases lay between the germline ends. The CDR3 spells CASTSGQGAPMVTEAFF. CDR3 sequence (DNA): TGTGCCAGCACCTCGGGGCAGGGAGCCCCCATGGTCACTGAAGCTTTCTTT. Full variable domain (remainder filled in from reference TRBV7-8 and TRBJ1-1): GAGVSQSPRYKVAKRGQDVALRCDPISGHVSLFWYQQALGQGPEFLTYFQNEAQLDKSGLPSDRFFAERPEGSVSTLKIQRTQQEDSAVYLCASTSGQGAPMVTEAFFGQGTRLTVV.

The CDR3 coding sequence is TGCAGTGTTCGGACTACATACGAGCAGTACTTC. Amino acid sequence: CSVRTTYEQYF. The chain combines TRBV20-1 with TRBJ2-7, with D possibly being TRBD2 (6 bases). Looked up from germline, CDR1 is DFQATT and CDR2 is SNEGSKA (reference sequence). There are 11 residues in the CDR3. Trimming stripped 7 bases from V and 4 bases from J, with 11 bases between.

The chain uses TRBV6-5 and TRBJ1-2; perhaps TRBD1 as D (5 bases). The germline CDR1 and CDR2 sequences are MNHEY and SVGAGI. This CDR3 has 15 amino acids. Trimming left V 2 bases short and J 3 bases short, with 13 bases between. Here the CDR3 reads CASSYTLPGYYGYTF. In DNA form, the CDR3 reads TGTGCCAGCAGTTACACCCTTCCAGGGTACTATGGCTACACCTTC.

The CDR3 reads CASSAGQGFGYTF. The CDR3, as DNA: TGTGCCAGCAGCGCGGGACAGGGATTTGGCTACACCTTC. The chain couples TRBV25-1 to TRBJ1-2; TRBD1 matches 9 bases. The germline V gene encodes CDR1 MGHDK and CDR2 SYGVNS. The junction had 6 bases not matched to a gene; V was cut back by 6 bases and J by 7 bases. CDR3 size: 13 residues.

CDR3 bases: TGTGCCAGTAGTACCGGACAGGGGACGGGCACTGAAGCTTTCTTT. Protein: CASSTGQGTGTEAFF. This chain connects TRBV19 to TRBJ1-1; 9 bases are a match to TRBD1. CDR3 length: 15 residues. Germline CDR1 reads LNHDA; CDR2 reads SQIVND (reference sequence). With 4 bases clipped from V and 4 bases from J, the junction kept 7 bases outside the gene matches.

V and J are TRBV5-1 and TRBJ1-2, with D possibly being TRBD1 (6 bases). The CDR3 spans 14 residues. Trimming stripped 4 bases from V and 3 bases from J, with 13 bases between. Looked up from germline, CDR1 is SGHRS and CDR2 is YFSETQ. For the CDR3, the DNA is TGCGCCAGCAGCACCACCGGGACACACTATGGCTACACCTTC. Residues: CASSTTGTHYGYTF.

The chain carries TRBV18 and TRBJ2-1; D possibly corresponds to TRBD2 (6 bases). This CDR3 has 16 amino acids. Germline V CDR1 and CDR2: KGHSH, LQKENI. Trimming took 3 bases from V and 8 from J, leaving 20 bases between them. The CDR3 DNA reads as TGTGCCAGCTCACCCCCGGCGGGGTATAATACTGATGAGCAGTTCTTC. Amino acids: CASSPPAGYNTDEQFF.

The chain combines TRBV7-3 with TRBJ2-7, with TRBD2 matching 14 bases. CDR1 and CDR2 (germline): SGHTA, FQGTGA. J was trimmed by 3 bases and V by 4 bases; bases with no gene match: 2. CDR3 size: 15 residues. In DNA, the CDR3 is TGTGCCAGCAGCTACGGGACTAGCGGGAGCTACGAGCAGTACTTC. This translates into CASSYGTSGSYEQYF.

The V gene is TRBV5-1, the J gene TRBJ1-4; unclear D gene. This CDR3 region has 15 residues. Deletions cut 2 bases from V and 10 bases from J, with 18 bases between. Germline lookup yields CDR1 SGHRS and CDR2 YFSETQ. CDR3 nucleotide sequence: TGCGCCAGCAGCTTAGAGGGATCAACAGCGGGAAAACTGTTTTTT. This sequence encodes CASSLEGSTAGKLFF.

The chain carries TRBV6-7 and TRBJ1-5, with D possibly TRBD1 on 6 matching bases. TRBV6-7 is given ORF status, its function remaining uncertain. The CDR3 runs 17 residues. V was shortened by 6 bases and J by 0 bases, with 18 bases between the two germline ends. CDR3 loop: CASRFGTHGYSNQPQHF. The CDR3 coding sequence is TGTGCCAGCAGATTTGGGACACACGGGTATAGCAATCAGCCCCAGCATTTT.

This CDR3 is CASIPTSVYNEQFF. The CDR3 bases are TGTGCCAGCATCCCGACTAGCGTTTACAATGAGCAGTTCTTC. The chain joins TRBV2 to TRBJ2-1; TRBD2 aligns across 8 bases. Losses at the gene ends were 7 bases for V and 4 bases for J; bases not matched to a gene: 6. Germline V lookup: CDR1 SNHLY, CDR2 FYNNEI. CDR3 length: 14 residues.

The chain couples TRBV18 to TRBJ2-1; D might be TRBD1 (6 bases). CDR3 length: 14 residues. Trimming took off 0 bases at V and 7 bases at J, with 10 bases between the two ends. Per germline, CDR1 KGHSH and CDR2 LQKENI. As DNA, the CDR3 is TGTGCCAGCTCACCACCAAACAGGGAGAATGAGCAGTTCTTC. As protein: CASSPPNRENEQFF.

For the CDR3, the DNA is TGTGCCAGCTCACCACAGGGGGCTGGGGCCAACGTCCTGACTTTC. It translates to CASSPQGAGANVLTF. The V call is TRBV18, the J call TRBJ2-6, with D maybe TRBD1 (6 bases). Deletions cut 1 base from V and 2 bases from J, with 6 bases between. The length of the CDR3 is 15 residues. The V gene's germline CDR1 is KGHSH and CDR2 LQKENI.

The chain couples TRBV4-1 to TRBJ1-3; D remains unclear. V dropped 2 bases and J dropped 0 bases, with 8 bases sitting between them. Per the germline V gene, CDR1 is MGHRA and CDR2 is YSYEKL. CDR3 length: 15 amino acids. The CDR3 loop is CASSQYGDSGNTIYF. In DNA, the CDR3 is TGCGCCAGCAGCCAATACGGCGACTCTGGAAACACCATATATTTT.

The rearrangement uses TRBV7-9 and TRBJ2-5; D remains ambiguous. V shed 6 bases and J shed 5 bases, with 13 bases lying between them. The CDR3 sequence is 13 residues long. Germline assignment: CDR1 SEHNR and CDR2 FQNEAQ (reference sequence). The CDR3 DNA reads TGTGCCAGCAGACACAGAATGGGGGAGACCCAGTACTTC. Translation gives CASRHRMGETQYF.

This chain joins TRBV10-3 and TRBJ2-2, with D possibly matching TRBD1 (5 bases). Trimming removed 2 bases at V and 6 bases at J, with 13 bases between. CDR3 length: 15 amino acids. In germline, CDR1 is ENHRY, CDR2 SYGVKD. Here the CDR3 DNA reads TGTGCCATCAGTGAGCCGGACATGAAGGCCGGGGAGCTGTTTTTT. This gives the protein CAISEPDMKAGELFF.

The chain combines TRBV10-1 with TRBJ2-7; D uncertain. V lost 3 bases and J 2 bases, leaving 14 bases between the germline ends. Germline V lookup: CDR1 WNHNN, CDR2 SYGVQD (reference sequence). The CDR3 extends over 15 amino acids. CDR3 in amino acids: CASSDQIGTTYEQYF. The CDR3 nucleotides are TGCGCCAGCAGTGACCAAATAGGAACCACCTACGAGCAGTACTTC.

This chain connects TRBV6-1 to TRBJ1-4; tentatively, D is TRBD1 (6 bases). Germline assignment: CDR1 MNHNS and CDR2 SASEGT. The CDR3 length is 14 residues. V lost 6 bases and J 7 bases, leaving 15 bases between the germline ends. The CDR3 region has the DNA TGTGCCAGCAGCCGCACCAGGGGCGGTGAAAAACTGTTTTTT. Translation gives CASSRTRGGEKLFF.

This clone was seen a handful of times. The V gene is TRBV15, the J gene TRBJ1-5; 8 nucleotides align to TRBD1. The CDR3 length is 15 residues. The trim removed 3 bases at V and 6 bases at J, leaving 7 bases unmatched. Per the germline V gene, CDR1 is LNHNV and CDR2 is YYDKDF (reference sequence). CDR3 region: CATSRRTGLGQPQHF. The CDR3 DNA follows: TGTGCCACCAGCAGGAGGACAGGGTTGGGTCAGCCCCAGCATTTT.

The gene calls are TRBV28 and TRBJ2-7, with a weak D call TRBD1 (6 bases). V was cut by 5 bases and J by 4 bases, with 12 bases left in between. Germline V gives CDR1 MDHEN, CDR2 SYDVKM. The CDR3 has 13 residues. CDR3 sequence: CASSLGQSYEQYF. The CDR3 nucleotides are TGTGCCAGCAGTCTCGGACAGTCGTACGAGCAGTACTTC.

CDR3 sequence: CASGTSFTDTQYF. CDR3 coding DNA: TGCGCCAGCGGGACTAGCTTCACAGATACGCAGTATTTT. The chain joins TRBV5-1 to TRBJ2-3, with TRBD2 matching 9 bases. Losses at the gene ends were 7 bases for V and 2 bases for J; bases not matched to a gene: 2. The germline CDR1 and CDR2 sequences are SGHRS and YFSETQ. The CDR3 spans 13 residues. Full variable domain (rest looked up from reference TRBV5-1 and TRBJ2-3): KAGVTQTPRYLIKTRGQQVTLSCSPISGHRSVSWYQQTPGQGLQFLFEYFSETQRNKGNFPGRFSGRQFSNSRSEMNVSTLELGDSALYLCASGTSFTDTQYFGPGTRLTVL.